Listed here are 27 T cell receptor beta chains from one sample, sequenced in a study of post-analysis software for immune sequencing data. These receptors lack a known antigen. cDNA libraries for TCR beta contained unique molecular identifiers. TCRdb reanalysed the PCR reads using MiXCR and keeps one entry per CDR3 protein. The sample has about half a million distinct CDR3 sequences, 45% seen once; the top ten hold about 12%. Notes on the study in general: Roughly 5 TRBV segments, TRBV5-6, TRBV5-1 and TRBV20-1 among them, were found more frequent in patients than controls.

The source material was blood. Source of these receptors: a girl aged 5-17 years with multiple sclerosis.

The CDR3 nucleotides read TGCAGTGCTAGTAGCGGGAGTAGGGCACACAATGAGCAGTTCTTC. Its translation: CSASSGSRAHNEQFF. The chain has TRBV20-1 and TRBJ2-1, with TRBD2 matching 9 bases. The J segment lost 5 bases and the V segment lost 3 bases, leaving 8 bases of the junction unmatched. The germline V gene has CDR1 DFQATT and CDR2 SNEGSKA (reference sequence). CDR3 length: 15 amino acids.

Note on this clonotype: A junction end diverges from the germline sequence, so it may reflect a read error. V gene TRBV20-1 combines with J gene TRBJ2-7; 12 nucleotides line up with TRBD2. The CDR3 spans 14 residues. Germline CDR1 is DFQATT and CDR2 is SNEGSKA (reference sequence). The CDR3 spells CGAILAGGPYEQYF. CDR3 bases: TGCGGTGCTATCCTAGCGGGAGGGCCCTACGAGCAGTACTTC.

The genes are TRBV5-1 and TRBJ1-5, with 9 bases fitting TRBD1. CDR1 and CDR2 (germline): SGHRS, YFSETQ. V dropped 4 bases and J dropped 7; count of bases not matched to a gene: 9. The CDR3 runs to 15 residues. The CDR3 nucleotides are TGCGCCAGCAGCCTGGGGGACAGGGAAGAGCAGCCCCAGCATTTT. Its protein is CASSLGDREEQPQHF.

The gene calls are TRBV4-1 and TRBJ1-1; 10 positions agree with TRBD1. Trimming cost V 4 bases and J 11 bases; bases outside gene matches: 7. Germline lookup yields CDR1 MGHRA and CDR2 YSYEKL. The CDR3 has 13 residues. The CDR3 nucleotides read TGCGCCAGCAGCCCACCGGACAGGGGGTACGCTTTCTTT. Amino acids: CASSPPDRGYAFF.

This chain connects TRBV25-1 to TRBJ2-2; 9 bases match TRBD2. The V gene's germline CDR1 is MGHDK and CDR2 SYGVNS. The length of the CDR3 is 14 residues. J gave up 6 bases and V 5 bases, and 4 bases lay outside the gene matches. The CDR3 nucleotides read TGTGCCAGCAGTCCCCAGCGGGAGGCCGGGGAGCTGTTTTTT. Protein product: CASSPQREAGELFF.

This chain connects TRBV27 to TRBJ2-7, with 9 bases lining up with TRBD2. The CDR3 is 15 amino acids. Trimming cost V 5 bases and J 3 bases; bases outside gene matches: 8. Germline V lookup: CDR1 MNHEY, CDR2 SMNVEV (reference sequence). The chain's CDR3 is CASSPLAGAVYEQYF. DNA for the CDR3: TGTGCCAGCAGTCCCTTAGCGGGAGCTGTCTACGAGCAGTACTTC.

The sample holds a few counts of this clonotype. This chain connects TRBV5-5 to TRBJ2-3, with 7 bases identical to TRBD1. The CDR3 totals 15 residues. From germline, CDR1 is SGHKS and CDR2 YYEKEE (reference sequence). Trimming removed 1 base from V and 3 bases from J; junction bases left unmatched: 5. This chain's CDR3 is CASSLYGRGTDTQYF. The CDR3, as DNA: TGTGCCAGCAGCTTGTACGGCAGGGGGACAGATACGCAGTATTTT.

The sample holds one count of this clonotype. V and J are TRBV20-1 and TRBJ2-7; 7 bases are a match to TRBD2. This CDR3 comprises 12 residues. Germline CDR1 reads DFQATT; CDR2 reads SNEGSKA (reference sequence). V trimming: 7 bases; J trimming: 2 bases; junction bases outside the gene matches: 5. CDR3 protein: CSVKRDAYEQYF. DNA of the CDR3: TGCAGTGTTAAGCGGGACGCCTACGAGCAGTACTTC.

CDR3 nucleotides: TGTGCCAGCAGCCAAGCTAGGACCCAGTACTTC. It encodes CASSQARTQYF. The V call is TRBV4-2, the J call TRBJ2-5; D is unresolved. Germline V gene data show CDR1 as LGHNA and CDR2 as YNFKEQ. The CDR3 is 11 residues long. Trimming shortened V by 1 base and J by 7 bases, and 4 bases separated the two germline ends.

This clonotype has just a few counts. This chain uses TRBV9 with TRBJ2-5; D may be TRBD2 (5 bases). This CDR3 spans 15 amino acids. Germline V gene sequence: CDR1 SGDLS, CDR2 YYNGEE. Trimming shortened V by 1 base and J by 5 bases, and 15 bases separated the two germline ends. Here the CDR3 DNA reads TGTGCCAGCAGCGTAAGTCCTAGCCTCATGGAGACCCAGTACTTC. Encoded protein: CASSVSPSLMETQYF.

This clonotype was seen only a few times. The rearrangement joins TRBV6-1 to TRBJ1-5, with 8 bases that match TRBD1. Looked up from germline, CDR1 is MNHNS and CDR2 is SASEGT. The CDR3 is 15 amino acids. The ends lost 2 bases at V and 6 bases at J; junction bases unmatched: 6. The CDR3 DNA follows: TGTGCCAGCAGTGAACTGCCCGACAGGGGTCAGCCCCAGCATTTT. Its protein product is CASSELPDRGQPQHF.

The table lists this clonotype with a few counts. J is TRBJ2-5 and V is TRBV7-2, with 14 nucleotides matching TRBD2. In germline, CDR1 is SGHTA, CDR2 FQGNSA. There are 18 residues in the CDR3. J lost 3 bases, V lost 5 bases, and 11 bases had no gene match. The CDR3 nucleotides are TGTGCCAGCAGCAGGCGGACGGGACTAGCGGGAGTAAAAGAGACCCAGTACTTC. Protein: CASSRRTGLAGVKETQYF.

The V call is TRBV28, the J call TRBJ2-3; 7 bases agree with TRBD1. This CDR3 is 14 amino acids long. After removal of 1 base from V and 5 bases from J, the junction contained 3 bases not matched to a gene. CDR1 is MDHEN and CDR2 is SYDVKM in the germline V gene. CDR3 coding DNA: TGTGCCAGCAGTTTATCACAGGGGCAAGATACGCAGTATTTT. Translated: CASSLSQGQDTQYF.

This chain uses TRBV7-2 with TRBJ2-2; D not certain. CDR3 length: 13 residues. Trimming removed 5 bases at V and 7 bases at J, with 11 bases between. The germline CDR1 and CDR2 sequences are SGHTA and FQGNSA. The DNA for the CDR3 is TGTGCCAGCAGCCCGGACCCCCACGGGGAGCTGTTTTTT. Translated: CASSPDPHGELFF.

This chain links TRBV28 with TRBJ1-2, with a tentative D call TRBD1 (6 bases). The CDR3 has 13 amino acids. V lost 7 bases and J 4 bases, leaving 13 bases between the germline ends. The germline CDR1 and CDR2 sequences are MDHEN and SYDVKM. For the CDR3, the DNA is TGTGCCAGCACCGAGGACAGAGTCTATGGCTACACCTTC. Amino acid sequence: CASTEDRVYGYTF.

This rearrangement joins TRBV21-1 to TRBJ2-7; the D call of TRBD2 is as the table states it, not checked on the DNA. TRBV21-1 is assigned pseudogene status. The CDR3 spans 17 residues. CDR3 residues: CASSKALYSGGTYEQYF. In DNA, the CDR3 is TGTGCCAGCAGCAAAGCGCTTTATAGCGGAGGGACCTACGAGCAGTACTTC.

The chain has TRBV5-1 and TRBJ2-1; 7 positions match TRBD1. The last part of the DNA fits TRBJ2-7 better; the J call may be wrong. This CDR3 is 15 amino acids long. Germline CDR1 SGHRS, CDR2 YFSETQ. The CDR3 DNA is TGCGCCAGCAGCTTCCCGGACAGGACATACAATGAGCAGTACTTC. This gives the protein CASSFPDRTYNEQYF.

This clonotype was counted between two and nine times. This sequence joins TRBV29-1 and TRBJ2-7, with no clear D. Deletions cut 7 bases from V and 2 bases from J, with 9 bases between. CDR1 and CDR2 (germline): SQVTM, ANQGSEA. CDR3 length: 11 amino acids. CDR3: CSAQTTYEQYF. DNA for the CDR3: TGCAGCGCACAGACCACCTACGAGCAGTACTTC.

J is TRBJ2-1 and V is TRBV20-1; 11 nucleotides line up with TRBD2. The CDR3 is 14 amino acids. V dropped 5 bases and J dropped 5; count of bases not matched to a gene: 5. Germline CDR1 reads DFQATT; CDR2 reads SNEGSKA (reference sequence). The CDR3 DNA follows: TGCAGTGCTCCGGGACTAGCGGCCCACAATGAGCAGTTCTTC. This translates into CSAPGLAAHNEQFF.

The CDR3 loop reads CASSLGILGRVQETQYF. The CDR3 bases are TGTGCCAGCAGCTTAGGGATTCTAGGGCGGGTGCAAGAGACCCAGTACTTC. This sequence joins TRBV7-2 and TRBJ2-5, with a tentative D call TRBD2 (5 bases). Trimming took off 1 base at V and 2 bases at J, with 17 bases between the two ends. Germline V lookup: CDR1 SGHTA, CDR2 FQGNSA. This CDR3 has 17 amino acids.

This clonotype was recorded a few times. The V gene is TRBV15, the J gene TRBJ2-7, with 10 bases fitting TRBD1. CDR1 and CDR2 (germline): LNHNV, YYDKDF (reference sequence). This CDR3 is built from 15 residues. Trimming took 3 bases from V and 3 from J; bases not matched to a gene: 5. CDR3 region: CATSSPGQGFYEQYF. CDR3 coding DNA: TGTGCCACCAGCAGTCCGGGACAGGGGTTCTACGAGCAGTACTTC. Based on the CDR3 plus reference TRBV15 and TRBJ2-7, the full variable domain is DAMVIQNPRYQVTQFGKPVTLSCSQTLNHNVMYWYQQKSSQAPKLLFHYYDKDFNNEADTPDNFQSRRPNTSFCFLDIRSPGLGDTAMYLCATSSPGQGFYEQYFGPGTRLTVT.

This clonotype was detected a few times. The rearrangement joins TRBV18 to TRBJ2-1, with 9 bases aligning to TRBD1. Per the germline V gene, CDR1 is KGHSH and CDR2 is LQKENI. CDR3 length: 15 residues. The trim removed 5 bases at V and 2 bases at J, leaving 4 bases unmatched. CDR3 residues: CASSSGQGPYNEQFF. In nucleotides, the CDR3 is TGTGCCAGCTCATCGGGACAGGGCCCCTACAATGAGCAGTTCTTC.

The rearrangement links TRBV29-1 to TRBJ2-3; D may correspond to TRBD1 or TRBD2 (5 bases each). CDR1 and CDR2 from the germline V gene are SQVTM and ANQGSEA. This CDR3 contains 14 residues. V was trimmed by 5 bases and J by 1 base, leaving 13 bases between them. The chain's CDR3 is CSVRLGRRTDTQYF. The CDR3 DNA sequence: TGCAGCGTTCGATTGGGACGTCGCACAGATACGCAGTATTTT.

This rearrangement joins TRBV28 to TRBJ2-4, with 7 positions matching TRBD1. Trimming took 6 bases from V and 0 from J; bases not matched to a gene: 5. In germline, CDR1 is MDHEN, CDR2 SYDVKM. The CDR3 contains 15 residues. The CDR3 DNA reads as TGTGCCAGCAGCTTGACAGGGTTAGCCAAAAACATTCAGTACTTC. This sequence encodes CASSLTGLAKNIQYF.

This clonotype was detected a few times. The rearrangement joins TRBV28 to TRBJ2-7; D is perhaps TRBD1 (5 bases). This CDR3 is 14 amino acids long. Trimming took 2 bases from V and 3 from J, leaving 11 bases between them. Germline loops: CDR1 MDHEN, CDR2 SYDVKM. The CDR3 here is CASSLLGLLYEQYF. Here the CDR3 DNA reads TGTGCCAGCAGTTTACTGGGGCTCCTCTACGAGCAGTACTTC.

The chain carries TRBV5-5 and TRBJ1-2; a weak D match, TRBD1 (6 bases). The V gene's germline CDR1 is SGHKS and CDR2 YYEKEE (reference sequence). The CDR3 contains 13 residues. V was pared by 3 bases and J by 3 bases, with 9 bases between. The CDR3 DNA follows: TGTGCCAGCAGCTGGACAGTAGACTATGGCTACACCTTC. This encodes CASSWTVDYGYTF.

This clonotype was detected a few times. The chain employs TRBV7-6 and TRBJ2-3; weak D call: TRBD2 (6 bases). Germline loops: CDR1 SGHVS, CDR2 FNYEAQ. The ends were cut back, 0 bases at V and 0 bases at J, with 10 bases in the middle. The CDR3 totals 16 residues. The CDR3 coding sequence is TGTGCCAGCAGCTTAGCCGGGACTCCTAGCACAGATACGCAGTATTTT. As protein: CASSLAGTPSTDTQYF.